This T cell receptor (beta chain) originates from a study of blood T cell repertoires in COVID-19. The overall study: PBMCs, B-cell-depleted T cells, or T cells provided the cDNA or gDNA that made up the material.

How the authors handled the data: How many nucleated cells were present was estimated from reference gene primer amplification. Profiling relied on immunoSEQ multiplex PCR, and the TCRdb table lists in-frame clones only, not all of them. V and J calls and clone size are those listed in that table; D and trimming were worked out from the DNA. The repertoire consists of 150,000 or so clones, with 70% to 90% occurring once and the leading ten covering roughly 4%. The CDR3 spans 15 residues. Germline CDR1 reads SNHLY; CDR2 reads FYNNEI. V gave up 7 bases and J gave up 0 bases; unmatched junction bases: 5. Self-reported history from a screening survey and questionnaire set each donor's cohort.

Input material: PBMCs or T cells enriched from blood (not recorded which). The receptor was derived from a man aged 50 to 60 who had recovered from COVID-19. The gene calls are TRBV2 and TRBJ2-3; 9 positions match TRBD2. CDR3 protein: CASIRLAASTDTQYF. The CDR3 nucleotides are TGTGCCAGCATTAGACTAGCGGCTAGCACAGATACGCAGTATTTT. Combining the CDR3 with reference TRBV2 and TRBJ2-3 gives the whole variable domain EPEVTQTPSHQVTQMGQEVILRCVPISNHLYFYWYRQILGQKVEFLVSFYNNEISEKSEIFDDQFSVERPDGSNFTLKIRSTKLEDSAMYFCASIRLAASTDTQYFGPGTRLTVL.